Detailed here is one T cell receptor beta chain. The target antigen is unknown. These data belong to a study of T cell responses to AZD1222 COVID-19 vaccine. Broader study findings: Of the AZD1222 recipients, only five to seven were seropositive at baseline. Along spike, vaccine-associated CD4 TCRs were found throughout, with dominance at 160-218 and 743-854. Spike-specific TCR breadth rose after two AZD1222 doses, and depth rose as well.

The CDR3 loop spans 14 amino acids. V was trimmed by 0 bases and J by 1 base, leaving 7 bases between them. The germline CDR1 and CDR2 sequences are SGHRS and YFSETQ. Clones were sequenced by immunoSEQ multiplex PCR, and TCRdb holds only the in-frame ones, with some missing. This table has approximately 140,000 clones, roughly 92% appearing once. The study pooled second doses at about 4 or about 12 weeks. The chain joins TRBV5-1 to TRBJ2-5, with unresolved D. The sample here was peripheral blood, taken 28 days after the second AZD1222 dose. This sequence originates from an adult who received the AZD1222 COVID-19 vaccine. The CDR3 loop reads CASSLDTAQETQYF. CDR3 bases: TGCGCCAGCAGCTTGGATACAGCCCAAGAGACCCAGTACTTC.